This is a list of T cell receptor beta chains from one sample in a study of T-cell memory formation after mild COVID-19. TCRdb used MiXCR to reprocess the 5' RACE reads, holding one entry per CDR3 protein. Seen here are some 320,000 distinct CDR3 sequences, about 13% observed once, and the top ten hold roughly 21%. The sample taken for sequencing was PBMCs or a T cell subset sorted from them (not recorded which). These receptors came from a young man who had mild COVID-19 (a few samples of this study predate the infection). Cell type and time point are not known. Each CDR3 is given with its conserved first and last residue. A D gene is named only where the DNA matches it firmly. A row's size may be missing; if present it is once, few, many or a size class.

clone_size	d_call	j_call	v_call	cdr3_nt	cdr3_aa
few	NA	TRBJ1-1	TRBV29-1	TGCAGCGTCGCCCCCGCAGGCGCTGAAGCTTTCTTT	CSVAPAGAEAFF
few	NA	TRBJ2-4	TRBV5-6	TGTGCCAGCAGCTTCGGCAGGCCGAAAAACATTCAGTACTTC	CASSFGRPKNIQYF
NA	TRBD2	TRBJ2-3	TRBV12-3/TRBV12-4	TGTGCCAGCAGTCTCTTAACAGCTAGCGGGGAGCCCGATACGCAGTATTTT	CASSLLTASGEPDTQYF
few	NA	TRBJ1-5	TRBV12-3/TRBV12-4	TGTGCCAGCAGGGCCGGGCCCCCCAATCAGCCCCAGCATTTT	CASRAGPPNQPQHF
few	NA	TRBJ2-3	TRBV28	TGTGCCAGCAGTTTAAGCGCGAGCGATACGACAGATACGCAGTATTTT	CASSLSASDTTDTQYF
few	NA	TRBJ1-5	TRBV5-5	TGTGCCAGCAGCCTTCAGGGTGGGAGCAATCAGCCCCAGCATTTT	CASSLQGGSNQPQHF
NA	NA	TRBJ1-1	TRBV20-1	TGCAGTGCTAGGACAGGCCCGGACACTGAAGCTTTCTTT	CSARTGPDTEAFF
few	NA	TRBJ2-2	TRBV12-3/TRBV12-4	TGTGCCAGCAGTCCTGGTCCGGGCGGGGAGCTGTTTTTT	CASSPGPGGELFF
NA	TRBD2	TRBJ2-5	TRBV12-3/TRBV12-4	TGTGCCAGCACCACCTTTGGCGGGGGAGAGACCCAGTACTTC	CASTTFGGGETQYF
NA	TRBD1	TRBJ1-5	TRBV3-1	TGTGCCAGCAGCCCTCGGGACAGGATCCAGCCCCAGCATTTT	CASSPRDRIQPQHF
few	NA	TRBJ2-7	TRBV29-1	TGCAGCGCCGACGGTGGGATAGGGGACTACGAGCAGTACTTC	CSADGGIGDYEQYF
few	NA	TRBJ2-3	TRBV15	TGTGCCACCAGCAGAGACAGGGCAGATACGCAGTATTTT	CATSRDRADTQYF
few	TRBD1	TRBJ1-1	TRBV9	TGTGCCAGCAGCGTAGAACCGACAGGGGGGAGCACTGAAGCTTTCTTT	CASSVEPTGGSTEAFF
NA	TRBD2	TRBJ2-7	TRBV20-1	TGCAGTGCTAGAGAACAACTAGCGGGGGCCTACGAGCAGTACTTC	CSAREQLAGAYEQYF
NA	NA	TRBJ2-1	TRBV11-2	TGTGCCAGCAGCTTTGGTGCGTTGGGGTATTACAATGAGCAGTTCTTC	CASSFGALGYYNEQFF
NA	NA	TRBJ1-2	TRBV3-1	TGTGCCAGCAGCCAAGGAGCAGGGTCGGGCTATGGCTACACCTTC	CASSQGAGSGYGYTF
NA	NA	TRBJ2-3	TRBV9	TGTGCCAGCAGCCCCCGGAGGCGGGGCGGCACAGATACGCAGTATTTT	CASSPRRRGGTDTQYF
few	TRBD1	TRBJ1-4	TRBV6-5	TGTGCCGGCCCGGGACAGGAGAATGAAAAACTGTTTTTT	CAGPGQENEKLFF
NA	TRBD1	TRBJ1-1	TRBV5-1	TGCGCCAGCAGCATAAAGGACAGGTCCGCCCCGGTAGCTTTCTTT	CASSIKDRSAPVAFF
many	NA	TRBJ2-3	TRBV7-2	TGTGCCAGCAGCTACACAGATACGCAGTATTTT	CASSYTDTQYF